The 10 T cell receptor beta chains below were found in one sample sequenced in a study of OX40 agonist ivuxolimab in advanced cancers. This table comes from immunoSEQ multiplex PCR, and its TCRdb copy is limited to in-frame clones, with some not included. The sample lists roughly 65,000 clones, 90% to 95% seen once, with 0.25% to 0.35% in the top ten. Sequenced here: CD4+ or CD8+ T cells sorted from blood, sampled in a trial of the OX40 agonist ivuxolimab. All receptors come from an adult with an advanced solid tumor such as melanoma, head and neck, liver or kidney cancer.

This sequence joins TRBV9 and TRBJ2-2; D is ambiguous. The V and J ends lost 3 bases and 6 bases respectively, with 12 bases between them. The CDR3 is 14 residues long. The germline CDR1 and CDR2 sequences are SGDLS and YYNGEE. Here the CDR3 reads CASSARIRSGELFF. CDR3 sequence (DNA): TGTGCCAGCAGCGCGAGAATACGGTCCGGGGAGCTGTTTTTT. Supplemented by reference TRBV9 and TRBJ2-2, the full variable domain reads DSGVTQTPKHLITATGQRVTLRCSPRSGDLSVYWYQQSLDQGLQFLIQYYNGEERAKGNILERFSAQQFPDLHSELNLSSLELGDSALYFCASSARIRSGELFFGEGSRLTVL.

This chain uses TRBV10-3 with TRBJ2-6, with 12 nucleotides matching TRBD2. The CDR3 runs 19 residues. V shed 4 bases and J 2 bases; nucleotides not matched to a gene: 9. Per germline, CDR1 ENHRY and CDR2 SYGVKD. CDR3 sequence reads: CAISGLTSGSVPGANVLTF. The CDR3 DNA reads TGTGCCATCAGTGGATTGACTAGCGGGAGCGTCCCTGGGGCCAACGTCCTGACTTTC.

The chain has TRBV18 and TRBJ2-7; a possible D gene is TRBD2 (5 bases). The CDR3 runs 15 residues. Germline V gives CDR1 KGHSH, CDR2 LQKENI. V was trimmed by 1 base and J by 7 bases, leaving 17 bases between them. The CDR3 nucleotides read TGTGCCAGCTCACCACTAACCTTGAACCCGGGAGAGCAGTACTTC. Its translation is CASSPLTLNPGEQYF.

The chain recombines TRBV4-1 with TRBJ1-5; D possibly corresponds to TRBD1 (6 bases). Germline assignment: CDR1 MGHRA and CDR2 YSYEKL. Between the trimmed V and J ends, which lost 2 bases and 7 bases, there was a span of 12 bases. The CDR3 spans 14 residues. CDR3 sequence reads: CASSQSRGGQPQHF. The DNA of the CDR3 is TGCGCCAGCAGCCAAAGCAGGGGAGGGCAGCCCCAGCATTTT.

This clone appeared once. The rearrangement uses TRBV29-1 and TRBJ2-5; possibly TRBD2 for D (5 bases). Trimming removed 7 bases at V and 1 base at J, with 7 bases between. CDR3 length: 11 amino acids. Germline V gene lookup returns CDR1 SQVTM and CDR2 ANQGSEA. The CDR3 DNA reads TGCAGCGCGGGAATCCAAGAGACCCAGTACTTC. Translated: CSAGIQETQYF.

The chain uses TRBV5-4 and TRBJ2-5, with 7 bases that match TRBD2. CDR1 is SGHNT and CDR2 is YYREEE in the germline V gene (reference sequence). V dropped 3 bases and J dropped 2; count of bases not matched to a gene: 1. CDR3 length: 13 amino acids. The CDR3 DNA follows: TGTGCCAGCAGCTGGGGACTACAAGAGACCCAGTACTTC. Amino acid sequence: CASSWGLQETQYF.

The chain has TRBV19 and TRBJ2-1, with 12 bases aligning to TRBD2. V shed 5 bases and J 8 bases; nucleotides not matched to a gene: 10. This CDR3 is built from 16 residues. The germline gives CDR1 LNHDA, CDR2 SQIVND (reference sequence). The CDR3 here is CASSSSGLAGRDEQFF. The CDR3, as DNA: TGTGCCAGTAGTTCCTCCGGACTAGCGGGGAGGGATGAGCAGTTCTTC.

V is TRBV5-6 and J is TRBJ2-1; 10 nucleotides align to TRBD2. Germline loops: CDR1 SGHDT, CDR2 YYEEEE. The CDR3 is 16 amino acids. Trimming at V came to 1 base and at J to 2 bases, leaving 3 bases not matched to a gene. For the CDR3, the DNA is TGTGCCAGCAGCTTGTTAGCGGGAGGCACCTACAATGAGCAGTTCTTC. This sequence encodes CASSLLAGGTYNEQFF.

The gene calls are TRBV15 and TRBJ2-5; weak D call: TRBD1 (5 bases). CDR1 is LNHNV, CDR2 YYDKDF, per germline (reference sequence). V was trimmed by 3 bases and J by 9 bases, leaving 8 bases between them. The length of the CDR3 is 11 residues. The CDR3 protein is CATSRQGPQYF. CDR3 nucleotides: TGTGCCACCAGCAGGCAGGGTCCCCAGTACTTC.

This chain joins TRBV5-8 and TRBJ1-5, with a tentative D call TRBD1 (6 bases). The CDR3 contains 14 residues. The V gene lost 3 bases and the J gene lost 3 bases, with 10 bases spanning the gap. The germline gives CDR1 SGHTS, CDR2 YDEGEE. The CDR3 DNA sequence: TGTGCCAGCAGCTCTGGACAGCACAATCAGCCCCAGCATTTT. This sequence encodes CASSSGQHNQPQHF. The variable domain in full, completed from reference TRBV5-8 and TRBJ1-5, reads EAGVTQSPTHLIKTRGQQATLRCSPISGHTSVYWYQQALGLGLQFLLWYDEGEERNRGNFPPRFSGRQFPNYSSELNVNALELEDSALYLCASSSGQHNQPQHFGDGTRLSIL.